Here is one T cell receptor (beta chain) with its context. This clonotype was observed a handful of times. Its binding antigen is unknown. No per-base quality is available; no much larger clone lies one base away. Library preparation employed RT-PCR. Sequenced on an Illumina HiSeq 2500. TCRdb reprocessed the public reads (quality trimming at Q25 with fastp, clone calling with MiXCR) and kept in-frame beta chains. Each entry merges the rows of one CDR3 protein and shows their most common DNA and genes. In this sample the table shows about 780,000 distinct CDR3 sequences, 18% of which occur a single time. Approximately 11% of the sample is taken by the ten largest. The CDR3 covers 14 residues, taking in both the cysteine and the phenylalanine. Only the CDR3 part of the read is kept: 42 bases, read in frame from the first base. Cut back by 7 bases and 1 base, the V and J ends lie 14 bases apart. Per the germline V gene, MDHEN is the CDR1 and SYDVKM is the CDR2.

These data originate in a study of response to subunit inactivated influenza vaccine (dated by TCRdb to between 2018 and 2020). As for the study more broadly: To follow how T cells responded to a trivalent subunit inactivated influenza vaccine, the researchers relied on deep quantitative profiling of the T cell receptor repertoire. Study-wide conclusions, independent of this receptor: It was suggested by the authors that each seasonal influenza vaccination may recruit only a limited number of new T cells.

The clonotype was recovered from a man aged 50-60 years who received an inactivated influenza vaccine. Donor details come from another sample of the same person, matched by shared clones. The receptor chain draws on TRBV28 and TRBJ2-7; possibly the D gene is TRBD1, per 5 matching bases. Sample: PBMCs from blood, taken roughly 5 days after vaccination. CDR3 protein: CASTQGVRSYEQYF. In nucleotides, the sequence is TGTGCCAGCACCCAGGGTGTTAGATCCTACGAGCAGTACTTC.